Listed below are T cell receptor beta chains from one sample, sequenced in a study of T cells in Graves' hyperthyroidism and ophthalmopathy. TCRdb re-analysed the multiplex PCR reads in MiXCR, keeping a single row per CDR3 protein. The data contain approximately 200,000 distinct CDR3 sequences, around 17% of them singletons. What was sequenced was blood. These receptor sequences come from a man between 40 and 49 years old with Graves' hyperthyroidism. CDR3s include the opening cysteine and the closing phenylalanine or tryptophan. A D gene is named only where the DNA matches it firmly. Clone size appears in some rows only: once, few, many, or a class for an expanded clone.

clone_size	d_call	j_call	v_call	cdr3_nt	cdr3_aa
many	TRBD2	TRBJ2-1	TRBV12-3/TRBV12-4	TGTGCCAGCAGTTTGGGACTAGCGGAGTACAATGAGCAGTTCTTC	CASSLGLAEYNEQFF
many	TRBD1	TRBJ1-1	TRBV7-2	TGTGCCAGCAGTTTACTCCCGGGACAGGGGGCTACTGAAGCTTTCTTT	CASSLLPGQGATEAFF
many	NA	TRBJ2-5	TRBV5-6	TGTGCCAGCAGCTTGGGGGGGACCCAGTACTTC	CASSLGGTQYF
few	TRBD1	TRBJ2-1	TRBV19	TGTGCCAGTAGCGGCAGGGGGCCTTCCTACAATGAGCAGTTCTTC	CASSGRGPSYNEQFF
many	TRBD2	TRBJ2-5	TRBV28	TGTGCCAGCAGTGCCGGGGGGTTGGAGACCCAGTACTTC	CASSAGGLETQYF
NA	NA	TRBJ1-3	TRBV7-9	TGTGCCAGCAGCCTGTCGGGCCGCGTAGACACCATATATTTT	CASSLSGRVDTIYF
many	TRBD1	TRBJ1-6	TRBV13	TGTGCCAGCAGCGGGGGGGCAGGGGGTTCACCCCTCCACTTT	CASSGGAGGSPLHF
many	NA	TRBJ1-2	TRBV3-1	TGTGCCAGCAGCCCACTAGGGGAAGGCAACTATGGCTACACCTTC	CASSPLGEGNYGYTF
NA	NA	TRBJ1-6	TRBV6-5	TGTGCCAGCAGTTACCCGGGACCCCTCCACTTT	CASSYPGPLHF
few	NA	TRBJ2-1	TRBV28	TGTGCCAGCAGTTTTAGTTGGGCGCCCGAGTTCTTC	CASSFSWAPEFF
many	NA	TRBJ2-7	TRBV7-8	TGTGCCAGCAGCTCCTGGAGCTCCTACGAGCAGTACTTC	CASSSWSSYEQYF
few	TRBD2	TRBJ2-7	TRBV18	TGTGCCAGCTCACCACCTTGGGGGACTAGCAGCCACGAGCAGTACTTC	CASSPPWGTSSHEQYF
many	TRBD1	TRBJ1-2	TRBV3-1	TGTGCCAGCAGCCATGGACAGGGGGGTAGTGGCTACACCTTC	CASSHGQGGSGYTF
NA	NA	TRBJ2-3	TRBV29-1	TGCAGCGTTGCGGACATCAACACAGATACGCAGTATTTT	CSVADINTDTQYF
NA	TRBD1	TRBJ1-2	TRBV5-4	TGTGCCAGCAGCTTGGGGACAGGGGGCTATCCCTATGGCTACACCTTC	CASSLGTGGYPYGYTF
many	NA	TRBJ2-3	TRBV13	TGTGCCAGCAGCTTGCCTGGGGTCCCGGATACGCAGTATTTT	CASSLPGVPDTQYF
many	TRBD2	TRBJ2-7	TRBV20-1	TGCAGTGCTCAGGGACTAGCGGGGGGACAGTACTTC	CSAQGLAGGQYF
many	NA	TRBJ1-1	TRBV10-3	TGTGCCATCAGTGAGAGGGAGTTCACTGAAGCTTTCTTT	CAISEREFTEAFF
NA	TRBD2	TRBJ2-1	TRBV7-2	TGTGCCAGCAGCTTAGTGACTAGCGGGAGTTTCTACAATGAGCAGTTCTTC	CASSLVTSGSFYNEQFF
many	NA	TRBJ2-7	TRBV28	TGTGCCAGCAGTATTTCAGGGGTTCGTTACGAGCAGTACTTC	CASSISGVRYEQYF
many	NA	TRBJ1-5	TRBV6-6	TGTGCCAGCAGTTATGATAGCAATCAGCCCCAGCATTTT	CASSYDSNQPQHF
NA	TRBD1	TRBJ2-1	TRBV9	TGTGCCAGCAGCGTAGGAGGACAGGGCGCCAATGAGCAGTTCTTC	CASSVGGQGANEQFF
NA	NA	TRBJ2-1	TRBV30	TGTGCCTGGAGTCCTCGGGGGAGTGAGCAGTTCTTC	CAWSPRGSEQFF
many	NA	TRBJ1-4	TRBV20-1	TGCAGTGCTATCTCCATCGGGACAACTAATGAAAAACTGTTTTTT	CSAISIGTTNEKLFF
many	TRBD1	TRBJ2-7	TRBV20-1	TGCAGTGCTTCCGGGACAGACAAGCAGTACTTC	CSASGTDKQYF
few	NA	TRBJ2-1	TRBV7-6	TGTGCCAGCAGTTGGAGCTCCTACAATGAGCAGTTCTTC	CASSWSSYNEQFF
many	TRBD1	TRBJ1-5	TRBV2	TGTGCCAGCACTACAGGGGAACATCAGCCCCAGCATTTT	CASTTGEHQPQHF
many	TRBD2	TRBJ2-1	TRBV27	TGTGCCAGCAGTTTACGTAGCGGGGGGGACTCCTACAATGAGCAGTTCTTC	CASSLRSGGDSYNEQFF
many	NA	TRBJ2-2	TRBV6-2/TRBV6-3	TGTGCCAGCAGTACTTTACGGGAGCTGTTTTTT	CASSTLRELFF
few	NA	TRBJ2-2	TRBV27	TGTGCCAGCAGGGGTACTAGATGGGGAACTGTCGGCGGGGAGCTGTTTTTT	CASRGTRWGTVGGELFF
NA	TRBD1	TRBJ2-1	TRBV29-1	TGCAGCACGCCGGGACAGGTGGCCAACAATGAGCAGTTCTTC	CSTPGQVANNEQFF
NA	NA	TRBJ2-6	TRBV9	TGTGCCAGCAGCGTAGCTGTCTCTGGGGCCAACGTCCTGACTTTC	CASSVAVSGANVLTF
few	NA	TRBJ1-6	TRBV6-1	TGTGCCAGCAGGATGGCAGGGGCGGATTCACCCCTCCACTTT	CASRMAGADSPLHF
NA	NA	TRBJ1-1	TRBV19	TGTGCCAGTAGTATAGCCCCCTTGACAGAAAGGAGCACTGAAGCTTTCTTT	CASSIAPLTERSTEAFF
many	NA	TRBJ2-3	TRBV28	TGTGCCAGCAGTTTACCGAGTACCACAGATACGCAGTATTTT	CASSLPSTTDTQYF
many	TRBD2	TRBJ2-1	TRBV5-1	TGCGCCAGCAGCCGGACTAGCGGGGGGCTTTCGTACAATGAGCAGTTCTTC	CASSRTSGGLSYNEQFF
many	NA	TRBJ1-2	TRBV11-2	TGTGCCAGCAGCGTACCCACAGGGATCAACTATGGCTACACCTTC	CASSVPTGINYGYTF
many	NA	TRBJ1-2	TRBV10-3	TGTGCCATCAGTGGCGGGACCAACTATGGCTACACCTTC	CAISGGTNYGYTF
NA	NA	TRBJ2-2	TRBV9	TGTGCCAGCAGCGTAGGTGCCAACACCGGGGAGCTGTTTTTT	CASSVGANTGELFF
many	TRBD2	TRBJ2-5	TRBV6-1	TGTGCCACCCTACTAGCGGGGGGGCCCGGGACCCAGTACTTC	CATLLAGGPGTQYF
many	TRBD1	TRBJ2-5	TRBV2	TGTGCCAGCACCGACAGGGGTGAGACCCAGTACTTC	CASTDRGETQYF
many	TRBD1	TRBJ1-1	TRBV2	TGTGCCAGCAGGGAAAACAGGGGATTCACTGAAGCTTTCTTT	CASRENRGFTEAFF
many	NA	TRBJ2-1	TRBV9	TGTGCCAGCAGCGTAGGGGCAGGGTACTCGGACAATGAGCAGTTCTTC	CASSVGAGYSDNEQFF
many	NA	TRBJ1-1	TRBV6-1	TGTGCCAGCGGGATCACCCTGAAGACTGAAGCTTTCTTT	CASGITLKTEAFF
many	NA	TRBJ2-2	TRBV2	TGTGCTCACCCAGGGGTAGCCGGGGAGCTGTTTTTT	CAHPGVAGELFF
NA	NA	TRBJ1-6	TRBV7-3	TGTGCCAGCAGCCCGGAGGGGGGGGTGCATTCACCCCTCCACTTT	CASSPEGGVHSPLHF
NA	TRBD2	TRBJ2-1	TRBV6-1	TGTGCCAGCAGTCCTAGCGGGGGAACGTACAATGAGCAGTTCTTC	CASSPSGGTYNEQFF
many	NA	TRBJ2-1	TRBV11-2	TGTGCCAGCAGCTTAGCGGGGGCGAAGTACAATGAGCAGTTCTTC	CASSLAGAKYNEQFF
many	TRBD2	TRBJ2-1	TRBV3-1	TGTGCCAGCAGCCCTCGGACTAGCGGGGGGAATGAGCAGTTCTTC	CASSPRTSGGNEQFF
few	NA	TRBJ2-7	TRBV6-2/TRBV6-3	TGTGCCAGCAGTTACGGCCAGCTAAGCTCCTACGAGCAGTACTTC	CASSYGQLSSYEQYF
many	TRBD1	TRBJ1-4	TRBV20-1	TGCAGTGCTAGCCGGACAGGGGTGGGTGAAAAACTGTTTTTT	CSASRTGVGEKLFF
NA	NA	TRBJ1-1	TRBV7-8	TGTGCCAGCAGCTCCAGACCGACAGTGAACACTGAAGCTTTCTTT	CASSSRPTVNTEAFF
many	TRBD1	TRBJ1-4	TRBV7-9	TGTGCCAGCAGCTTAGGGTGGCTGGGACAGGGGTCTAATGAAAAACTGTTTTTT	CASSLGWLGQGSNEKLFF
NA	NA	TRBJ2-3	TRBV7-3	TGTGCCAGCAGCCCTGGACAGGGGTTGGGCGGGGGGAGCACAGATACGCAGTATTTT	CASSPGQGLGGGSTDTQYF
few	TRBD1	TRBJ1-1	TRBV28	TGTGCCACCCTGACAGGGGGCCTCACTGAAGCTTTCTTT	CATLTGGLTEAFF
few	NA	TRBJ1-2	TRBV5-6	TGTGCCAGCAGCTTGGGCGCAGGGTTTAACTATGGCTACACCTTC	CASSLGAGFNYGYTF
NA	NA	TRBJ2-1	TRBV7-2	TGTGCCAGCAGCTGGACCGGGACAAACTACAATGAGCAGTTCTTC	CASSWTGTNYNEQFF
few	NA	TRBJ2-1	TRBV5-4	TGTGCCAGCAGTAACAGGGAAGGGTTCTCTGAGCAGTTCTTC	CASSNREGFSEQFF
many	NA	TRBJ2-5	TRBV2	TGTGCCAGCAATAACCGCGAGACCCAGTACTTC	CASNNRETQYF